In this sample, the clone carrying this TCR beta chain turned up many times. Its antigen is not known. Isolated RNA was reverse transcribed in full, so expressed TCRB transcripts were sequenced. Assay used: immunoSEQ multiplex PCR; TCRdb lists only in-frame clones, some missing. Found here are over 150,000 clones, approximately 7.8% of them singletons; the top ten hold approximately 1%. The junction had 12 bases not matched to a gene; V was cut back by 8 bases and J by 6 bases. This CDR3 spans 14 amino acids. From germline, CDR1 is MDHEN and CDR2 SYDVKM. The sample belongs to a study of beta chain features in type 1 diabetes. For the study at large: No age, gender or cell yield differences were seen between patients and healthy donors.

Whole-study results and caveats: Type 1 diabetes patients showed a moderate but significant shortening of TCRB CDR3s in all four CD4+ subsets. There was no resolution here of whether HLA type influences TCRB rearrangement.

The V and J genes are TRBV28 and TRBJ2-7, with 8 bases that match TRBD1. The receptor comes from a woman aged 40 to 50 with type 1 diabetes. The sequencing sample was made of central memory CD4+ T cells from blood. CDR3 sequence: CASRRQGAISEQYF. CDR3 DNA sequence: TGTGCCAGCCGTAGGCAGGGGGCAATTAGCGAGCAGTACTTC. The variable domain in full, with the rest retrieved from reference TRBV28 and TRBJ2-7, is DVKVTQSSRYLVKRTGEKVFLECVQDMDHENMFWYRQDPGLGLRLIYFSYDVKMKEKGDIPEGYSVSREKKERFSLILESASTNQTSMYLCASRRQGAISEQYFGPGTRLTVT.